This T cell receptor beta chain was identified during a study of blood T cells in healthy people across ages. Then a second PCR, running about 6 to 11 cycles, was carried out with a sample-barcoded 5' primer and a J-beta primer mix. TCRdb reprocessed the 5' RACE reads via MiXCR and lists one record per CDR3 protein. Of some 700,000 distinct CDR3 sequences listed, around 40% are singletons. In germline, CDR1 is SEHNR, CDR2 FQNEAQ (reference sequence). The CDR3 covers 14 residues. In regard to this clonotype: Given a much more abundant clone one base away, this may be a read error.

The sample was blood. The TCR sequence derives from a woman in her sixties in good health. The gene calls are TRBV7-9 and TRBJ2-1, with 14 bases lining up with TRBD2. The CDR3 here is CTSSWTSGRNEQFF. Written as DNA, the CDR3 is TGTACCAGCAGCTGGACTAGCGGGAGGAATGAGCAGTTCTTC.